This T cell receptor (beta chain) was profiled in a study of T cell clonality in common variable immunodeficiency. Whole-study findings and limits: Shared TCRbeta clones were fewer between CVID subjects than controls.

This clone was detected ten times or more. Antigen unknown. The missing CDR3 end, 3 residues past where the read stops, is filled in from the germline J gene. Looked up from germline, CDR1 is MNHNS and CDR2 is SASEGT. This CDR3 comprises 14 residues. V trimming: 4 bases; J trimming: 4 bases; junction bases outside the gene matches: 6. CVID and control samples used equivalent genomic DNA input. The method was immunoSEQ multiplex PCR; TCRdb's version includes in-frame clones alone and lacks a portion of them. The data show some 60,000 clones, with none appearing a single time. The chain links TRBV6-1 to TRBJ1-1, with 7 positions matching TRBD1. Sequencing was performed on peripheral blood mononuclear cells. This sequence was found in a person between 18 and 75 years old in good health. CDR3 bases read: TGTGCCAGCAGTGGGCGACAGGGAAGCACTGAA. This sequence encodes CASSGRQGSTE. The entire CDR3 is CASSGRQGSTEAFF.